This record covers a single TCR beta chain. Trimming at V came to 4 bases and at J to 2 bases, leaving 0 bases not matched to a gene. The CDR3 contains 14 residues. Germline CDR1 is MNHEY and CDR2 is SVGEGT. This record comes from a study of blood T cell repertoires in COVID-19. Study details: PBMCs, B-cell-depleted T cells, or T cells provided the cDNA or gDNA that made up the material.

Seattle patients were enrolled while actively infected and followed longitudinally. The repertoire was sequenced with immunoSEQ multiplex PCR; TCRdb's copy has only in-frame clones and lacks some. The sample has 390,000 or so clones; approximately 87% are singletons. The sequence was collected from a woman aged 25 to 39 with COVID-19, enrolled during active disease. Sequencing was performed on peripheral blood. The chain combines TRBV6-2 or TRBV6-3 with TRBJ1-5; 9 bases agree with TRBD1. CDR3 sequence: CASSWTGGNQPQHF. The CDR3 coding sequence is TGTGCCAGCAGTTGGACAGGGGGCAATCAGCCCCAGCATTTT.